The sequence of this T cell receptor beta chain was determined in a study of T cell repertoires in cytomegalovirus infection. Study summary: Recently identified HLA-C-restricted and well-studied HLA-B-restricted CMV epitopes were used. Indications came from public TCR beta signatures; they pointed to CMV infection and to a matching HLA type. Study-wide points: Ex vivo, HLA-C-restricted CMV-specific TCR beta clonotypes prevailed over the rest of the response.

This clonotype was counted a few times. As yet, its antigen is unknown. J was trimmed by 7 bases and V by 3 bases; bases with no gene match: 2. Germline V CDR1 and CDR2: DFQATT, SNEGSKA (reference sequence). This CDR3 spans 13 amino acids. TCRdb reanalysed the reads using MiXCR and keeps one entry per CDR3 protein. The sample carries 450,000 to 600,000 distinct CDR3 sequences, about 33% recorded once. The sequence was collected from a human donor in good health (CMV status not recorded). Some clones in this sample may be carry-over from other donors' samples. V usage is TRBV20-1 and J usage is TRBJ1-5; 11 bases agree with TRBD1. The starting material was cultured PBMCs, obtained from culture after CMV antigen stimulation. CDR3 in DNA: TGCAGTGCTAGCTGGACAGGGGGCCAGCCCCAGCATTTT. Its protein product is CSASWTGGQPQHF.